The source of this T cell receptor (beta chain) is a study of blood T cell repertoires in COVID-19. Whole-study context: COVID-19 samples from acute and convalescent phases originated in the United States, Italy and Spain. T cells, B-cell-depleted T cells, or PBMCs supplied cDNA or gDNA.

In the original workflow: Amplified reference gene primers provided the basis for estimating nucleated cell counts. Clones were sequenced by immunoSEQ multiplex PCR, and TCRdb holds only the in-frame ones, with some missing. V and J calls plus clone size are reproduced from that table; the DNA served to infer D and trimming. The sample includes around 220,000 clones, approximately 86% of them seen just once. CDR1 SGDLS and CDR2 YYNGEE come from the germline V gene. The CDR3 has 15 amino acids. The J segment lost 6 bases and the V segment lost 4 bases, leaving 10 bases of the junction unmatched. Specimen: peripheral blood. The chain employs TRBV9 and TRBJ2-1; 7 bases match TRBD2. The clonotype was recovered from a man aged 18 to 30 with active or convalescent COVID-19. CDR3 DNA: TGTGCCAGCAGCCCTCAGCAGGCTAGCGGCAATGAGCAGTTCTTC. Amino acid sequence: CASSPQQASGNEQFF.